The source of this T cell receptor (beta chain) is a study of control samples from healthy donors and cancer patients. This clone was seen just once. V dropped 6 bases and J dropped 5; count of bases not matched to a gene: 6. The CDR3 is 15 residues long. Germline values: CDR1 SEHNR, CDR2 FQNEAQ (reference sequence). The protocol was immunoSEQ multiplex PCR, while the TCRdb copy is restricted to in-frame clones and leaves out a portion. The sample records 130,000 or so clones, just under 90% being singletons. The sequence came from a man aged 25-40 years in good health. V gene TRBV7-9 combines with J gene TRBJ2-1, with TRBD2 identical over 11 bases. Sequencing was performed on blood. The CDR3, as DNA: TGTGCCAGCAGGTCTCTAGCGGGGGGTCACAATGAGCAGTTCTTC. Translating it yields CASRSLAGGHNEQFF.